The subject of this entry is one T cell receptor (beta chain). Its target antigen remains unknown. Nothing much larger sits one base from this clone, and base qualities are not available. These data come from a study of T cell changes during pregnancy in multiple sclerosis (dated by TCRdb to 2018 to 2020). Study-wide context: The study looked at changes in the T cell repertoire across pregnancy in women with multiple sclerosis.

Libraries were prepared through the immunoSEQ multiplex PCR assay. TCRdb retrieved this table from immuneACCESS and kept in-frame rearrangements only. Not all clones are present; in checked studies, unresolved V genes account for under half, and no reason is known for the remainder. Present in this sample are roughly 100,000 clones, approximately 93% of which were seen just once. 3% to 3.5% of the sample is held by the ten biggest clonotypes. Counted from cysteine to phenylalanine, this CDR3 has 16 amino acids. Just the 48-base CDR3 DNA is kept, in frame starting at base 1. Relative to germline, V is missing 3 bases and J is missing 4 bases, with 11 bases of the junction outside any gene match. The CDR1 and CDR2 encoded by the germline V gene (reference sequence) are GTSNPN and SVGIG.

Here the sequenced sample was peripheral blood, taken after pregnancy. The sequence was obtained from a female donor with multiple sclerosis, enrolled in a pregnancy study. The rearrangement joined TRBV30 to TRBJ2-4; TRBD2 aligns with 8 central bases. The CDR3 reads CAWRDESGGKKNIQYF. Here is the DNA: TGTGCCTGGAGGGACGAGTCGGGGGGGAAAAAAAACATTCAGTACTTC. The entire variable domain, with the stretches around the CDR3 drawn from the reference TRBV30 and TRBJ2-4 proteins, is SQTIHQWPATLVQPVGSPLSLECTVEGTSNPNLYWYRQAAGRGLQLLFYSVGIGQISSEVPQNLSASRPQDRQFILSSKKLLLSDSGFYLCAWRDESGGKKNIQYFGAGTRLSVL.